This T cell receptor beta chain derives from a study of shared clonotypes between healthy human individuals. Study-wide findings and caveats: Naive subsets tended to show greater estimated richness than memory subsets.

Healthy adults negative for HIV, lacking recent acute infections or vaccinations, served as donors. Sorted-subset replicate PCRs used around 220 ng DNA, around 27,000 T cell genomes. Profiled with immunoSEQ multiplex PCR; TCRdb holds only in-frame clones, not every one. The repertoire holds about 980,000 clones, with 60% to 85% as singletons. The CDR3 covers 13 residues. The germline V gene has CDR1 SGHDN and CDR2 FVKESK. The V gene lost 4 bases and the J gene lost 3 bases, with 8 bases spanning the gap. This clone was detected a few times. Antigen unknown. The clonotype originates from a man between 18 and 35 years old in good health. Input material: memory CD4+ T cells sorted from blood. Specified subset: CD45RA-negative fraction. The rearrangement uses TRBV14 and TRBJ2-3; no clear D gene. CDR3 residues: CASSLRLTDTQYF. In DNA form, the CDR3 reads TGTGCCAGCAGCCTTCGACTTACAGATACGCAGTATTTT.